This is a list of T cell receptor beta chains from one sample in a study of T-cell reconstitution after alpha-beta-depleted transplantation in children. TCRdb re-called the PCR reads through MiXCR, storing one row per CDR3 protein. The sample yields tens of thousands of distinct CDR3 sequences, about a tenth seen once. The source material was PBMCs from the stem cell graft donor, sampled from the stem cell graft. The receptors originated from a human donor who donated a stem cell graft to a child with chronic granulomatous disease. Both conserved end residues are part of each CDR3. A D gene is named only where the DNA matches it firmly. Clone size is not always given. Where it is, it says once, few, many or a class for expanded clones.

clone_size	d_call	j_call	v_call	cdr3_nt	cdr3_aa
many	.	TRBJ2-3	TRBV7-3	TGTGCCAGCAGCCAGTACGAGGGTACGCAGTATTTT	CASSQYEGTQYF
many	TRBD1	TRBJ2-2	TRBV11-2	TGTGCCAGCAGCTCCCAGGGGACAGGGGTTCTAGGGGTTGTCGGGGAGCTGTTTTTT	CASSSQGTGVLGVVGELFF
many	TRBD1	TRBJ1-2	TRBV3-1	TGTGCCAGCAGCTCGGGACAGGGTTTCGTGAGCGGCTACACCTTC	CASSSGQGFVSGYTF
many	TRBD2	TRBJ2-1	TRBV27	TGTGCCAGCAGTTCCACTAGCGGGAGGTCCTACAATGAGCAGTTCTTC	CASSSTSGRSYNEQFF
many	.	TRBJ2-4	TRBV14	TGTGCCAGCAGCCCCAAGGGGGGCGGCAAAAACATTCAGTACTTC	CASSPKGGGKNIQYF
many	.	TRBJ2-3	TRBV9	TGTGCCAGCAGCGTAAATAGGGAGTCCTACGAGGCGGGGGCCTTAAGTAGCACAGATACGCAGTATTTT	CASSVNRESYEAGALSSTDTQYF
many	.	TRBJ2-3	TRBV20-1	TGCAGTGTGGGGTGGGGGGGCACAGATACGCAGTATTTT	CSVGWGGTDTQYF
many	.	TRBJ1-1	TRBV27	TGTGCCAGCAGGGGGGGGGGGCTAGAAGCTTTCTTT	CASRGGGLEAFF
many	.	TRBJ1-6	TRBV7-2	TGTGCCAGCAGCCAAAGGACGGGGACAAATTCACCCCTCCACTTT	CASSQRTGTNSPLHF
many	TRBD2	TRBJ2-7	TRBV28	TGTGCCAGCCGAGCCCGTACTATTTTCTTCGGGAGGGCAACCTACGAGCAGTACTTC	CASRARTIFFGRATYEQYF
many	.	TRBJ2-2	TRBV29-1	TGCAGCGTTGAATTAGGGGTAACCGGGGAGCTGTTTTTT	CSVELGVTGELFF
many	.	TRBJ1-6	TRBV12-3/TRBV12-4	TGTGCCAGCAGACTCACCGGGGCCTATTCACCCCTCCACTTT	CASRLTGAYSPLHF
many	.	TRBJ2-2	TRBV4-2	TGTGCCAGCAGAACAGGGGCGGGGACCGGGGAGCTGTTTTTT	CASRTGAGTGELFF
many	.	TRBJ2-7	TRBV28	TGTGCCAGCAGCTCGGGACCGGGCTACGAGCAGTACTTC	CASSSGPGYEQYF
many	TRBD1	TRBJ1-1	TRBV7-6	TGTGCCAGCAGCGAACGACAGGGAAGGAACACTGAAGCTTTCTTT	CASSERQGRNTEAFF
many	.	TRBJ2-5	TRBV5-5	TGTGCCAGCAGCCGGATAGGGCCTGAGGAGACCCAGTACTTC	CASSRIGPEETQYF
many	.	TRBJ2-1	TRBV27	TGTGCCAGCAGTCCTTGGCGGAGCCCAAGCTCCTACAATGAGCAGTTCTTC	CASSPWRSPSSYNEQFF
many	TRBD2	TRBJ2-1	TRBV20-1	TGCAGTGCTAGAGTTTCCAGCGGGAGGTGGAATGAGCAGTTCTTC	CSARVSSGRWNEQFF
many	TRBD2	TRBJ2-5	TRBV20-1	TGCAGTGCTGGAGAGCGGGGGGGCCCTAGAGAGACCCAGTACTTC	CSAGERGGPRETQYF
many	TRBD1	TRBJ2-1	TRBV4-3	TGCGCCAGCAGCCAGGGGGACAGGGGCGGTGAGCAGTTCTTC	CASSQGDRGGEQFF
many	.	TRBJ1-6	TRBV20-1	TGCAGTGCTCGACAGAGACGGAGCTCCTATAATTCACCCCTCCACTTT	CSARQRRSSYNSPLHF
many	.	TRBJ2-3	TRBV7-2	TGTGCCAGCAGCTTATCCCCGGGGGCAGATACGCAGTATTTT	CASSLSPGADTQYF
many	.	TRBJ2-1	TRBV12-3/TRBV12-4	TGTGCCAGCAGATGGTTGGGTGGGCCCCAAAGGTCCAATGAGCAGTTCTTC	CASRWLGGPQRSNEQFF
many	.	TRBJ2-2	TRBV29-1	TGCAGCGTTGAGGACAGCTACACCGGGGAGCTGTTTTTT	CSVEDSYTGELFF
many	.	TRBJ1-3	TRBV12-3/TRBV12-4	TGTGCCAGCAGTAGCCCGGCGTTGAGTGGAAACACCATATATTTT	CASSSPALSGNTIYF
many	TRBD1	TRBJ2-5	TRBV5-1	TGCGCCAGCAGCTTGGACAGGGGGACAGAGACCCAGTACTTC	CASSLDRGTETQYF
many	.	TRBJ2-1	TRBV15	TGTGCCACCAGACCGGCCTCAACTCAATCCGAGCAGTTCTTC	CATRPASTQSEQFF
many	TRBD1	TRBJ2-3	TRBV5-5	TGTGCCAGCAGCTTTACCGGGACAGACCCTCCAGATACGCAGTATTTT	CASSFTGTDPPDTQYF
many	.	TRBJ1-5	TRBV20-1	TGCAGTGCTAGAGATGTACAGGGCGGTCAGCCCCAGCATTTT	CSARDVQGGQPQHF
many	.	TRBJ2-5	TRBV14	TGTGCCAGCAGCCAAGAACCGTGGGGGGCCCAGTACTTC	CASSQEPWGAQYF
many	.	TRBJ2-7	TRBV2	TGTGCCAGCATTGGGAAATCCTACGAGCAGTACTTC	CASIGKSYEQYF
many	TRBD1	TRBJ1-4	TRBV6-5	TGTGCCAGCACCGGCCCAGGGGGACGGGAAAAACTGTTTTTT	CASTGPGGREKLFF
.	.	TRBJ2-1	TRBV29-1	TGCAGCGTCATCCAGCCTTACCTTACAGGGAGCTCCTACAATGAGCAGTTCTTC	CSVIQPYLTGSSYNEQFF
many	.	TRBJ2-2	TRBV7-3	TGTGCCAGCAGCCCAGGGAGAGCCGGGGAGCTGTTTTTT	CASSPGRAGELFF
many	TRBD1	TRBJ1-3	TRBV14	TGTGCCAGCAAGGCGACAGGGACTGGAAACACCATATATTTT	CASKATGTGNTIYF
.	.	TRBJ1-2	TRBV12-3/TRBV12-4	TGTGCCAGCACCTTAGGGGGAGATGGCTACACCTTC	CASTLGGDGYTF
.	.	TRBJ1-2	TRBV5-1	TGCGCCAGCAGTTTTGAAGGGGACGACTATGGCTACACCTTC	CASSFEGDDYGYTF
many	TRBD1	TRBJ2-5	TRBV5-1	TGCGCCAGCAGCCTGACAGGGAATGCGGGAGAGACCCAGTACTTC	CASSLTGNAGETQYF
many	TRBD2	TRBJ2-7	TRBV2	TGTGCCAGCAGTACCATACTAGCGGGGGAGCAGTACTTC	CASSTILAGEQYF
.	.	TRBJ2-1	TRBV5-1	TGCGCCAGCAGCTTGAGACCCCAGTATGAGCAGTTCTTC	CASSLRPQYEQFF
many	.	TRBJ1-1	TRBV20-1	TGCAGTGCTAGAGGACGTTCGGGCTTGAACACTGAAGCTTTCTTT	CSARGRSGLNTEAFF
.	.	TRBJ2-7	TRBV11-2	TGTGCCAGCAGCTGGAGGGGGGCTCGGGGCGAACATTACGAGCAGTACTTC	CASSWRGARGEHYEQYF
once	.	TRBJ1-2	TRBV4-2	TGTGCCAGCAGCCCCGGGCACCCCTACTATGGCTACACCTTC	CASSPGHPYYGYTF
medium-sized	TRBD2	TRBJ2-7	TRBV27	TGTGCCAGCAGCCCTCTCGGACTAGCCGAGCAGTACTTC	CASSPLGLAEQYF
many	TRBD1	TRBJ2-7	TRBV29-1	TGCAGCGTCGGAGCAATGGGACAGGGGTTGGGCTCCTACGAGCAGTACTTC	CSVGAMGQGLGSYEQYF
many	TRBD1	TRBJ1-5	TRBV7-9	TGTGCCAGCAGCTTAGGGACAGGGGAATATAGCAATCAGCCCCAGCATTTT	CASSLGTGEYSNQPQHF
medium-sized	TRBD2	TRBJ2-1	TRBV11-2	TGTGCCAGCAGCTTCTCTAGCGGGATTAACAATGAGCAGTTCTTC	CASSFSSGINNEQFF
many	.	TRBJ2-5	TRBV5-6	TGTGCCAGCAGGGGACATGGGCGAGAGACCCAGTACTTC	CASRGHGRETQYF
.	TRBD2	TRBJ2-5	TRBV20-1	TGCAGTGCTAGAGGGGTTAGCGGGAGGGGGGAGACCCAGTACTTC	CSARGVSGRGETQYF
many	TRBD2	TRBJ2-1	TRBV29-1	TGCAGCGTGCCCCGTAGCGGGAGGGCCTATGAGCAGTTCTTC	CSVPRSGRAYEQFF
many	.	TRBJ2-1	TRBV6-2/TRBV6-3	TGTGCCAGCAGTTATGGTGCCCCCAATGAGCAGTTCTTC	CASSYGAPNEQFF
.	.	TRBJ2-5	TRBV2	TGTGCCAGGTCCTACTGGACAGAACAAGAGACCCAGTACTTC	CARSYWTEQETQYF
many	TRBD2	TRBJ2-7	TRBV3-1	TGTGCCAGCAGCCCCGGACTAGCGGACTACGAGCAGTACTTC	CASSPGLADYEQYF
many	.	TRBJ1-1	TRBV5-1	TGCGCCAGCCACCCGGCAGGAGGTATGAACACTGAAGCTTTCTTT	CASHPAGGMNTEAFF
many	.	TRBJ2-5	TRBV5-1	TGCGCCAGCAGCTTGGAACCTCTTGCAGAGACCCAGTACTTC	CASSLEPLAETQYF